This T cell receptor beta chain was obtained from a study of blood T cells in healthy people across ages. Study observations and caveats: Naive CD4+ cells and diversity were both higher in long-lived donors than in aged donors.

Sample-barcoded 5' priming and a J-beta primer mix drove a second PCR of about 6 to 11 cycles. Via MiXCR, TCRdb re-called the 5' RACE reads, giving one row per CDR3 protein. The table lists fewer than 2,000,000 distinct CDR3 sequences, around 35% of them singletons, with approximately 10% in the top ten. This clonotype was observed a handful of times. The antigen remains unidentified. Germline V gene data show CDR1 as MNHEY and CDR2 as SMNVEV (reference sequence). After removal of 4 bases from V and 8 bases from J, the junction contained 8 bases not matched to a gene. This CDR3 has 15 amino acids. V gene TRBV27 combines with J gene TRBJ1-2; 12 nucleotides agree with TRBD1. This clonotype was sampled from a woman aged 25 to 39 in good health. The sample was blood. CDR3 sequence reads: CASSYEGQGAFGYTF. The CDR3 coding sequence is TGTGCCAGCAGTTACGAGGGACAGGGGGCTTTCGGCTACACCTTC.